The 28 T cell receptor beta chains in this list originate from one sample, sequenced in a study of chemoradiotherapy in HPV16-positive cancers. The method was immunoSEQ multiplex PCR; TCRdb's version includes in-frame clones alone and lacks a portion of them. The table has about 6,500 clones, over 75% seen once; the top ten hold 1.5% to 2%. This sample comprised blood, obtained from a patient who underwent chemoradiotherapy. The source is a human donor with HPV-associated anogenital cancer.

The chain has TRBV15 and TRBJ2-7; D ambiguous. Looked up from germline, CDR1 is LNHNV and CDR2 is YYDKDF (reference sequence). With 0 bases removed from V and 4 bases from J, the gap between germline ends came to 10 bases. The CDR3 contains 14 residues. The chain's CDR3 is CATSREGRGYEQYF. The CDR3 region has the DNA TGTGCCACCAGCAGAGAAGGAAGAGGTTACGAGCAGTACTTC.

The rearrangement joins TRBV14 to TRBJ2-7; 8 nucleotides agree with TRBD2. There are 16 residues in the CDR3. V shed 5 bases, J shed 7 bases, and the junction held 16 bases outside the gene matches. Germline CDR1 reads SGHDN; CDR2 reads FVKESK. The CDR3 protein is CASSSSRGSGMEEQYF. DNA for the CDR3: TGTGCCAGCAGCTCGTCTCGAGGTAGCGGGATGGAGGAGCAGTACTTC.

This clone was counted once. This CDR3 is CASSHLIKREDYNEQFF. Written as DNA, the CDR3 is TGCGCCAGCAGCCACCTTATTAAGCGGGAGGATTACAATGAGCAGTTCTTC. The genes are TRBV4-3 and TRBJ2-1; 9 bases map to TRBD2. Germline CDR1 and CDR2: LGHNA and YSLEER. The CDR3 spans 17 residues. J gave up 4 bases and V 3 bases, and 10 bases lay outside the gene matches.

This clone was seen only once. The CDR3 nucleotides are TGTGCCAGTCTAAAGCGGGACAGGGATAATTCACCCCTCCACTTT. The encoded protein is CASLKRDRDNSPLHF. The chain is built from TRBV19 and TRBJ1-6, with 9 positions matching TRBD1. V gave up 8 bases and J gave up 5 bases; unmatched junction bases: 7. This CDR3 comprises 15 residues. CDR1 is LNHDA, CDR2 SQIVND, per germline (reference sequence).

This chain connects TRBV20-1 to TRBJ1-5, with unresolved D. V lost 3 bases, J lost 4 bases, and 4 bases lay in between. Germline assignment: CDR1 DFQATT and CDR2 SNEGSKA (reference sequence). The CDR3 runs to 11 residues. CDR3 DNA: TGCAGTGCTAGTGGGAATCAGCCCCAGCATTTT. It is translated as CSASGNQPQHF.

V is TRBV19 and J is TRBJ2-7; 12 nucleotides match TRBD2. Germline CDR1 LNHDA, CDR2 SQIVND (reference sequence). V was pared by 3 bases and J by 4 bases, with 4 bases of the junction left unmatched. This CDR3 is built from 15 residues. In DNA form, the CDR3 reads TGTGCCAGTAGTATCGGACTAGCGGGGACGTACGAGCAGTACTTC. This encodes CASSIGLAGTYEQYF.

This sequence joins TRBV18 and TRBJ2-7; TRBD1 is a possible D gene (6 bases). Trimming removed 4 bases from V and 0 bases from J, with 16 bases in between. Germline V lookup: CDR1 KGHSH, CDR2 LQKENI. The length of the CDR3 is 16 residues. CDR3 amino acids: CASSLRNRASSYEQYF. CDR3 sequence (DNA): TGTGCCAGCTCACTTCGGAACAGGGCTAGCTCCTACGAGCAGTACTTC.

The chain links TRBV10-1 to TRBJ2-1, with a tentative D call TRBD2 (5 bases). V was pared by 3 bases and J by 0 bases, with 12 bases between. The CDR3 loop spans 16 amino acids. Germline CDR1 reads WNHNN; CDR2 reads SYGVQD (reference sequence). For the CDR3, the DNA is TGCGCCAGCAGTGATCAAGCGGAAATCTCCTACAATGAGCAGTTCTTC. It yields the protein CASSDQAEISYNEQFF.

The chain joins TRBV7-9 to TRBJ2-7; D not resolved. CDR3 length: 14 residues. V was pared by 3 bases and J by 2 bases, with 11 bases between. Germline assignment: CDR1 SEHNR and CDR2 FQNEAQ (reference sequence). The CDR3 spells CASSFSSRAYEQYF. The CDR3 DNA reads TGTGCCAGCAGCTTCTCATCAAGGGCCTACGAGCAGTACTTC.

V gene TRBV19 combines with J gene TRBJ2-3, with 8 positions matching TRBD2. There are 13 residues in the CDR3. The germline V gene has CDR1 LNHDA and CDR2 SQIVND (reference sequence). The V and J ends lost 10 bases and 2 bases, in that order; junction bases with no gene match: 5. In nucleotides, the CDR3 is TGTGCCACCGCCGGGGGGGTCACAGATACGCAGTATTTT. Translating gives CATAGGVTDTQYF.

V and J are TRBV14 and TRBJ2-3, with D unclear. The CDR3 sequence is 14 residues long. CDR1 SGHDN and CDR2 FVKESK come from the germline V gene. Trimming removed 3 bases at V and 4 bases at J, with 11 bases between. CDR3 sequence (DNA): TGTGCCAGCAGCCACACCGCCTCCCCAGATACGCAGTATTTT. Its translation is CASSHTASPDTQYF.

The V and J genes are TRBV12-5 and TRBJ2-2; TRBD2 matches 8 bases. There are 15 residues in the CDR3. Germline CDR1 reads LGHNT; CDR2 reads FRNRAP. V gave up 4 bases and J gave up 6 bases; unmatched junction bases: 7. The CDR3 protein is CASGWREVGPGELFF. As DNA, the CDR3 is TGTGCTAGTGGTTGGCGGGAGGTGGGGCCCGGGGAGCTGTTTTTT.

The V gene is TRBV29-1, the J gene TRBJ1-2, with no clear D. The germline V and J ends were trimmed by 3 bases and 2 bases, with 7 bases remaining between them. The CDR3 extends over 12 amino acids. Germline CDR1 is SQVTM and CDR2 is ANQGSEA. CDR3 bases: TGCAGCGTTGAGGAAGGCAACTATGGCTACACCTTC. Its translation: CSVEEGNYGYTF.

The chain joins TRBV4-3 to TRBJ2-5; possibly TRBD2 for D (7 bases). Between the trimmed V and J ends, which lost 4 bases and 4 bases, there was a span of 22 bases. Germline V gene lookup returns CDR1 LGHNA and CDR2 YSLEER. The CDR3 consists of 17 residues. The CDR3 bases are TGCGCCAGCAGCCCCAACCCCCGGCAGGGAGGGGGAGAGACCCAGTACTTC. This sequence encodes CASSPNPRQGGGETQYF.

The chain links TRBV7-9 to TRBJ1-6; D remains ambiguous. Germline V CDR1 and CDR2: SEHNR, FQNEAQ (reference sequence). Trimming removed 6 bases at V and 7 bases at J, with 16 bases between. The CDR3 consists of 15 residues. CDR3 sequence (DNA): TGTGCCAGCAGAGGCACAAGTCCCCTCAATTCACCCCTCCACTTT. Translation gives CASRGTSPLNSPLHF. Based on the CDR3 plus reference TRBV7-9 and TRBJ1-6, the full variable domain is DTGVSQNPRHKITKRGQNVTFRCDPISEHNRLYWYRQTLGQGPEFLTYFQNEAQLEKSRLLSDRFSAERPKGSFSTLEIQRTEQGDSAMYLCASRGTSPLNSPLHFGNGTRLTVT.

A word on this clone: This may be a read error: a much more frequent sequence differs by one nucleotide. Other DNA sequences in the sample encode the same CDR3. The chain employs TRBV6-6 and TRBJ1-2, with TRBD1 matching 7 bases. CDR1 MNHNY and CDR2 SVGAGI come from the germline V gene (reference sequence). The CDR3 length is 15 residues. The CDR3 DNA is TGTGCCAGCAGTTACTCGGAGACAGGGACCTATGGTTACACCTTC. Amino acid sequence: CASSYSETGTYGYTF.

This clone was recorded only once. The CDR3 DNA follows: TGTGCCAGCAGCTTTTGGGGATCCTATGGCTACACCTTC. Translating gives CASSFWGSYGYTF. This sequence joins TRBV5-6 and TRBJ1-2; D gene uncertain. This CDR3 spans 13 amino acids. CDR1 and CDR2 from the germline V gene are SGHDT and YYEEEE. Trimming removed 2 bases from V and 4 bases from J, with 9 bases in between.

The V gene is TRBV5-4, the J gene TRBJ2-5, with a tentative D call TRBD1 (6 bases). Trimming removed 5 bases from V and 1 base from J, with 9 bases in between. From germline, CDR1 is SGHNT and CDR2 YYREEE (reference sequence). This CDR3 contains 13 residues. CDR3 protein: CASRGQSQETQYF. The CDR3 DNA reads as TGTGCCAGCAGAGGACAGTCCCAAGAGACCCAGTACTTC.

This chain connects TRBV9 to TRBJ1-2; TRBD1 aligns across 8 bases. CDR1 is SGDLS and CDR2 is YYNGEE in the germline V gene. This CDR3 spans 15 amino acids. After removal of 3 bases from V and 4 bases from J, the junction contained 8 bases not matched to a gene. CDR3 nucleotide sequence: TGTGCCAGCAGCGAGACAGGGGAAATTTTCTATGGCTACACCTTC. Translated: CASSETGEIFYGYTF.

The chain joins TRBV7-9 to TRBJ1-3, with D perhaps TRBD1 (6 bases). With 4 bases removed from V and 1 base from J, the gap between germline ends came to 23 bases. The CDR3 contains 19 residues. CDR1 SEHNR and CDR2 FQNEAQ come from the germline V gene (reference sequence). The DNA for the CDR3 is TGTGCCAGCAGCTGGCCCGAGGGGGGAAGCCTGATATCTGGAAACACCATATATTTT. Amino acid sequence: CASSWPEGGSLISGNTIYF.

By frequency in the sample, this clone is large. The chain has TRBV7-6 and TRBJ2-7; D is tentatively TRBD1 or TRBD2 (5 bases each). The CDR3 length is 13 residues. CDR1 SGHVS and CDR2 FNYEAQ come from the germline V gene. V lost 1 base to trimming and J lost 2 bases, with 6 bases between them. The CDR3: CASSLGDAYEQYF. The CDR3 DNA follows: TGTGCCAGCAGCTTAGGGGACGCCTACGAGCAGTACTTC.

The J gene is TRBJ1-1, the V gene TRBV18; 7 nucleotides align to TRBD1. The V segment lost 3 bases and the J segment 1 base; nucleotides outside the gene matches: 14. CDR1 is KGHSH, CDR2 LQKENI, per germline. This CDR3 comprises 18 residues. CDR3 protein: CASSPFAGPQGGNTEAFF. The DNA of the CDR3 is TGTGCCAGCTCACCTTTTGCCGGGCCCCAGGGGGGGAACACTGAAGCTTTCTTT.

This chain connects TRBV10-3 to TRBJ2-5; weak D call: TRBD1 (5 bases). V was clipped by 3 bases and J by 1 base, with 24 bases between them. The CDR3 has 19 residues. The germline gives CDR1 ENHRY, CDR2 SYGVKD. The CDR3 bases are TGTGCCATCAGTGATGCAGACAGCGCTTTTCAAGCTTCCCAAGAGACCCAGTACTTC. Amino acids: CAISDADSAFQASQETQYF.

The V gene is TRBV6-5, the J gene TRBJ2-1; 9 bases align to TRBD2. The CDR3 is 15 residues long. Per the germline V gene, CDR1 is MNHEY and CDR2 is SVGAGI. With 2 bases clipped from V and 4 bases from J, the junction kept 3 bases outside the gene matches. DNA of the CDR3: TGTGCCAGCAGTTACGGGAGCGGGGGGTACAATGAGCAGTTCTTC. Translating it yields CASSYGSGGYNEQFF.

The V and J genes are TRBV7-2 and TRBJ1-2, with D unclear. V lost 2 bases, J lost 2 bases, and 9 bases lay in between. Germline CDR1 and CDR2: SGHTA and FQGNSA. This CDR3 has 14 amino acids. CDR3 DNA: TGTGCCAGCAGCTTAAGGCGGAGCAACTATGGCTACACCTTC. It translates to CASSLRRSNYGYTF.

The gene calls are TRBV11-2 and TRBJ2-5, with D uncertain. V gave up 0 bases and J gave up 2 bases, with 13 bases separating them. The CDR3 extends over 16 amino acids. Germline V gene lookup returns CDR1 SGHAT and CDR2 FQNNGV. DNA for the CDR3: TGTGCCAGCAGCTTAGATGTTGTCCCACTACAAGAGACCCAGTACTTC. Its translation: CASSLDVVPLQETQYF.

The chain carries TRBV13 and TRBJ2-7; possible D gene TRBD2, 7 bases. Germline assignment: CDR1 PRHDT and CDR2 FYEKMQ (reference sequence). This CDR3 has 14 amino acids. Trimming stripped 3 bases from V and 6 bases from J, with 15 bases between. This CDR3 reads CASSFGRGGGEQYF. DNA of the CDR3: TGTGCCAGCAGCTTCGGCAGGGGCGGGGGCGAGCAGTACTTC.

The chain couples TRBV19 to TRBJ1-1, with TRBD1 as a possible D gene (5 bases). This CDR3 comprises 13 residues. V was shortened by 5 bases and J by 4 bases, with 11 bases between the two germline ends. Per the germline V gene, CDR1 is LNHDA and CDR2 is SQIVND (reference sequence). The CDR3 sequence: CASSWGLSTEAFF. For the CDR3, the DNA is TGTGCCAGTAGTTGGGGCTTGAGCACTGAAGCTTTCTTT.